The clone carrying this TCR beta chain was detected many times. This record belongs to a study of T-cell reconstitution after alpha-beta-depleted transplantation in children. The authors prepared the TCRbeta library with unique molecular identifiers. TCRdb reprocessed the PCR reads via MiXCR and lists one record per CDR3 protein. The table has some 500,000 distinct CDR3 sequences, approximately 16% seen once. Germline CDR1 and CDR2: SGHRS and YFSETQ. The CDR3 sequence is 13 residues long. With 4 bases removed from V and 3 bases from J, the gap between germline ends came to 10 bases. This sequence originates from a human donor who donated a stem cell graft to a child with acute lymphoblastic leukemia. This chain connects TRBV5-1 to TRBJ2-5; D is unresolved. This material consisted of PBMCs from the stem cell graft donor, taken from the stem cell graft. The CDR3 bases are TGCGCCAGCAGCCTAGACCAGGAAGAGACCCAGTACTTC. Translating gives CASSLDQEETQYF.